The 30 T cell receptor beta chains in this list originate from one sample, sequenced in a study of a mutant IDH1 vaccine in newly diagnosed glioma. Time point: baseline, week 1 (first vaccination visit). Documented treatment: pre-vaccination baseline after standard-of-care therapy. Measured with immunoSEQ multiplex PCR; TCRdb has only the in-frame clones, and not every one. In the table there are nearly 50,000 clones, approximately 90% of which are singletons. The sequenced sample was PBMCs, obtained from a glioma patient treated with radiotherapy, temozolomide or both. These receptors originate from a man aged 40-55 years with glioma.

This clone was counted once. The chain is built from TRBV23-1 and TRBJ1-1, with 8 bases lining up with TRBD1. TRBV23-1 is filed as an ORF, its function uncertain. The CDR3 sequence is 13 residues long. J lost 3 bases, V lost 9 bases, and 6 bases had no gene match. CDR3 sequence (DNA): TGCGCCAGAAGACAGGGGCAGGACACTGAAGCTTTCTTT. Translated, it gives CARRQGQDTEAFF.

The CDR3 DNA follows: TGTGCCAGCAGCTTAGCGGTTATGGCCCCGAGCACCGGGGAGCTGTTTTTT. It codes for CASSLAVMAPSTGELFF. J is TRBJ2-2 and V is TRBV7-2, with no clear D. The CDR3 runs to 17 residues. The germline gives CDR1 SGHTA, CDR2 FQGNSA. With 0 bases removed from V and 4 bases from J, the gap between germline ends came to 15 bases.

J is TRBJ2-3 and V is TRBV14, with D possibly matching TRBD1 (5 bases). The CDR3 length is 13 residues. The V end lost 1 base, the J end lost 6 bases, and 8 bases lay between the germline ends. The germline CDR1 and CDR2 sequences are SGHDN and FVKESK. The CDR3 spells CASSQASGDTQYF. CDR3 in DNA: TGTGCCAGCAGCCAAGCCTCAGGGGATACGCAGTATTTT.

This chain joins TRBV23-1 and TRBJ1-1; TRBD1 is a possible D gene (5 bases). TRBV23-1 is assigned to the ORF class and has an uncertain function. The V and J ends lost 0 bases and 2 bases respectively, with 10 bases between them. This CDR3 region has 15 residues. As DNA, the CDR3 is TGCGCCAGCAGTCAATCGGCGGGGGACAACACTGAAGCTTTCTTT. This encodes CASSQSAGDNTEAFF.

The chain carries TRBV7-3 and TRBJ2-3; TRBD1 is a possible D gene (5 bases). Trimming removed 4 bases from V and 4 bases from J, with 21 bases in between. CDR1 is SGHTA and CDR2 is FQGTGA in the germline V gene. The CDR3 length is 17 residues. For the CDR3, the DNA is TGTGCCAGCAGCTCCGGTGGGTGGTATGCCAGGGCAGATACGCAGTATTTT. Translating it yields CASSSGGWYARADTQYF.

This clone was counted a few times. The rearrangement joins TRBV6-6 to TRBJ1-1, with D possibly TRBD1 on 5 matching bases. CDR3 length equals 12 residues. In germline, CDR1 is MNHNY, CDR2 SVGAGI (reference sequence). The germline V and J ends were trimmed by 7 bases and 7 bases, with 13 bases remaining between them. The CDR3 region has the DNA TGTGCCAGCAAACCTAGCAGGGATGAAGCTTTCTTT. Translating gives CASKPSRDEAFF.

This clone has only a few counts. The genes are TRBV19 and TRBJ1-2; D not resolved. This CDR3 region has 11 residues. Per the germline V gene, CDR1 is LNHDA and CDR2 is SQIVND (reference sequence). Trimming left V 5 bases short and J 2 bases short, with 3 bases between. DNA for the CDR3: TGTGCCAGTAGTGCCAACTATGGCTACACCTTC. This translates into CASSANYGYTF.

This chain joins TRBV7-9 and TRBJ2-1; a possible D gene is TRBD1 (7 bases). Trimming stripped 2 bases from V and 8 bases from J, with 13 bases between. The length of the CDR3 is 14 residues. Germline CDR1 is SEHNR and CDR2 is FQNEAQ (reference sequence). The CDR3 loop reads CASSLYRGGDEQFF. CDR3 DNA: TGTGCCAGCAGCTTATACAGGGGAGGTGATGAGCAGTTCTTC.

V usage is TRBV5-4 and J usage is TRBJ2-1, with TRBD2 matching 15 bases. Germline V CDR1 and CDR2: SGHNT, YYREEE (reference sequence). This CDR3 region has 15 residues. With 4 bases clipped from V and 7 bases from J, the junction kept 3 bases outside the gene matches. As DNA, the CDR3 is TGTGCCAGCAGCCAGGGACTAGCGGGAGGAAATGAGCAGTTCTTC. As protein: CASSQGLAGGNEQFF.

The chain couples TRBV5-1 to TRBJ2-7, with 10 nucleotides matching TRBD2. V lost 4 bases, J lost 3 bases, and 7 bases stayed unmatched. Germline CDR1 SGHRS, CDR2 YFSETQ. This CDR3 contains 15 residues. The CDR3 sequence: CASSRTGTSDYEQYF. For the CDR3, the DNA is TGCGCCAGCAGCCGGACCGGGACTAGCGACTACGAGCAGTACTTC.

This clone appeared once. The chain combines TRBV6-6 with TRBJ2-1; D is uncertain. Per germline, CDR1 MNHNY and CDR2 SVGAGI (reference sequence). The V and J ends lost 2 bases and 5 bases respectively, with 4 bases between them. CDR3 length: 12 amino acids. CDR3 coding DNA: TGTGCCAGCAGTTACAGTCACAATGAGCAGTTCTTC. Residues: CASSYSHNEQFF.

The chain has TRBV14 and TRBJ1-1; no firm D call. The CDR3 is 14 residues long. Trimming left V 2 bases short and J 1 base short, with 8 bases between. The germline V gene has CDR1 SGHDN and CDR2 FVKESK. The CDR3 DNA follows: TGTGCCAGCAGCCAATACGGCCCGAACACTGAAGCTTTCTTT. Protein sequence: CASSQYGPNTEAFF. Variable domain in full (rest from reference TRBV14 and TRBJ1-1): EAGVTQFPSHSVIEKGQTVTLRCDPISGHDNLYWYRRVMGKEIKFLLHFVKESKQDESGMPNNRFLAERTGGTYSTLKVQPAELEDSGVYFCASSQYGPNTEAFFGQGTRLTVV.

This clone was counted between two and nine times. V gene TRBV28 combines with J gene TRBJ2-1; D call uncertain. V was pared by 6 bases and J by 0 bases, with 12 bases between. CDR3 length: 15 residues. Per germline, CDR1 MDHEN and CDR2 SYDVKM. CDR3 residues: CASSPTRSSYNEQFF. Written as DNA, the CDR3 is TGTGCCAGCAGCCCTACGAGGAGCTCCTACAATGAGCAGTTCTTC.

Of note for this clone: Other DNA sequences within the sample encode an identical CDR3. V gene TRBV5-6 combines with J gene TRBJ2-1; 10 bases align to TRBD2. CDR3 size: 16 residues. Germline-derived CDR1 and CDR2 are SGHDT and YYEEEE. The junction had 7 bases not matched to a gene; V was cut back by 0 bases and J by 7 bases. This CDR3 reads CASSLGLAGVSNEQFF. The CDR3, as DNA: TGTGCCAGCAGCTTGGGCCTAGCGGGAGTGAGTAATGAGCAGTTCTTC.

The V call is TRBV30, the J call TRBJ2-4, with D perhaps matching TRBD1 (5 bases). CDR1 is GTSNPN, CDR2 SVGIG, per germline (reference sequence). Trimming pared 8 bases from V and 1 base from J, leaving 15 bases between. The CDR3 has 14 residues. The CDR3 sequence: CARTFRAAKNIQYF. In DNA form, the CDR3 reads TGTGCCCGGACCTTCAGGGCGGCCAAAAACATTCAGTACTTC.

The chain carries TRBV27 and TRBJ1-1; D unresolved. Looked up from germline, CDR1 is MNHEY and CDR2 is SMNVEV (reference sequence). V dropped 2 bases and J dropped 0 bases, with 13 bases sitting between them. This CDR3 contains 16 residues. This chain's CDR3 is CASSLEAVGMNTEAFF. The CDR3 DNA reads as TGTGCCAGCAGTTTAGAAGCAGTAGGCATGAACACTGAAGCTTTCTTT.

The V and J genes are TRBV7-9 and TRBJ2-5; 12 nucleotides align to TRBD2. The CDR3 has 16 amino acids. Germline values: CDR1 SEHNR, CDR2 FQNEAQ (reference sequence). Trimming removed 8 bases from V and 1 base from J; junction bases left unmatched: 8. This chain's CDR3 is CASLWASGRAQETQYF. The CDR3 DNA is TGTGCCAGCCTATGGGCTAGCGGGAGGGCCCAAGAGACCCAGTACTTC.

The chain combines TRBV7-2 with TRBJ2-6; D uncertain. Deletions cut 3 bases from V and 3 bases from J, with 3 bases between. From germline, CDR1 is SGHTA and CDR2 FQGNSA. This CDR3 is built from 13 residues. Here the CDR3 reads CASSFYGANVLTF. The CDR3 DNA is TGTGCCAGCAGCTTCTATGGGGCCAACGTCCTGACTTTC.

The chain uses TRBV6-5 and TRBJ2-2; 7 bases are shared with TRBD1. This CDR3 has 15 residues. V trimming: 6 bases; J trimming: 7 bases; junction bases outside the gene matches: 11. Germline V CDR1 and CDR2: MNHEY, SVGAGI. CDR3 sequence (DNA): TGTGCCAGCAGGAGGGACAGTACCTCGGACGGGGAGCTGTTTTTT. This gives the protein CASRRDSTSDGELFF.

The rearrangement joins TRBV11-2 to TRBJ1-1; 7 bases are shared with TRBD1. Germline V gene data show CDR1 as SGHAT and CDR2 as FQNNGV. The V gene end was trimmed by 7 bases and the J gene end by 7 bases; junction bases not matched to a gene: 15. The CDR3 extends over 15 amino acids. CDR3: CASTPLQGRLGEAFF. In nucleotides, the CDR3 is TGTGCCAGCACCCCCCTACAGGGGCGGTTAGGTGAAGCTTTCTTT.

The sample holds a few counts of this clone. The DNA for the CDR3 is TGTGCCAGCAGCCCCCTATCAGGGGGCTTTTCCGAGCAGTACTTC. Translating gives CASSPLSGGFSEQYF. The chain links TRBV9 to TRBJ2-7, with TRBD1 matching over 8 bases. The germline gives CDR1 SGDLS, CDR2 YYNGEE. The junction had 12 bases not matched to a gene; V was cut back by 4 bases and J by 6 bases. The CDR3 sequence is 15 residues long.

V is TRBV13 and J is TRBJ2-6; D remains ambiguous. Germline-derived CDR1 and CDR2 are PRHDT and FYEKMQ (reference sequence). Trimming took 2 bases from V and 3 from J, leaving 8 bases between them. The CDR3 is 15 amino acids. The CDR3 reads CASSLRVSGANVLTF. CDR3 coding DNA: TGTGCCAGCAGCTTACGGGTGAGTGGGGCCAACGTCCTGACTTTC.

V gene TRBV10-3 combines with J gene TRBJ2-3; D is ambiguous. The ends were cut back, 6 bases at V and 4 bases at J, with 17 bases in the middle. CDR3 length: 15 residues. Germline CDR1 ENHRY, CDR2 SYGVKD. The CDR3 nucleotides read TGTGCCATCAGCCGACCGATTAATAATGCAGATACGCAGTATTTT. Its translation: CAISRPINNADTQYF.

The genes are TRBV5-3 and TRBJ1-5, with D tentatively TRBD1 (6 bases). TRBV5-3 is an ORF; its function is uncertain. The germline V and J ends were trimmed by 0 bases and 0 bases, with 16 bases remaining between them. This CDR3 is built from 18 residues. CDR3 bases: TGTGCCAGAAGCTTGGCAGGGACACCTCCCTATAGCAATCAGCCCCAGCATTTT. This codes for CARSLAGTPPYSNQPQHF.

The genes are TRBV19 and TRBJ2-3; D remains unclear. CDR1 is LNHDA, CDR2 SQIVND, per germline (reference sequence). The CDR3 loop spans 12 amino acids. The V and J ends lost 3 bases and 6 bases respectively, with 7 bases between them. The CDR3 region is CASSIFSDTQYF. The CDR3 coding sequence is TGTGCCAGTAGTATTTTTTCGGATACGCAGTATTTT.

This rearrangement joins TRBV4-3 to TRBJ2-7; 8 nucleotides agree with TRBD2. Germline-derived CDR1 and CDR2 are LGHNA and YSLEER. The CDR3 totals 18 residues. The J segment lost 0 bases and the V segment lost 3 bases, leaving 13 bases of the junction unmatched. The CDR3 DNA is TGCGCCAGCAGCCAGCACCACAGGTCTAGCGGGTTCTCCTACGAGCAGTACTTC. The encoded protein is CASSQHHRSSGFSYEQYF.

The V gene is TRBV7-9, the J gene TRBJ2-1; TRBD2 agrees at 7 bases. With V trimmed by 1 base and J by 5 bases, 17 bases remained unmatched. Per the germline V gene, CDR1 is SEHNR and CDR2 is FQNEAQ (reference sequence). This CDR3 region has 19 residues. CDR3 amino acids: CASSLVGAGFSPINNEQFF. CDR3 DNA: TGTGCCAGCAGCTTAGTTGGAGCGGGATTCTCTCCAATCAACAATGAGCAGTTCTTC.

The chain carries TRBV6-6 and TRBJ2-3, with D unresolved. The germline V gene encodes CDR1 MNHNY and CDR2 SVGAGI (reference sequence). The CDR3 runs 10 residues. V was trimmed by 11 bases and J by 8 bases, leaving 11 bases between them. The CDR3 spells CAAGSITQYF. The CDR3 region has the DNA TGTGCCGCCGGATCCATTACGCAGTATTTT.

The gene calls are TRBV2 and TRBJ2-5; D not certain. Germline CDR1 SNHLY, CDR2 FYNNEI. There are 15 residues in the CDR3. The V and J ends lost 2 bases and 1 base respectively, with 11 bases between them. The DNA of the CDR3 is TGTGCCAGCAGTGAATTCTGGAGTCCCCAAGAGACCCAGTACTTC. This gives the protein CASSEFWSPQETQYF.

The J gene is TRBJ2-3, the V gene TRBV19; 11 bases line up with TRBD2. The CDR3 sequence is 16 residues long. The V segment lost 5 bases and the J segment 4 bases; nucleotides outside the gene matches: 8. Germline loops: CDR1 LNHDA, CDR2 SQIVND (reference sequence). In DNA, the CDR3 is TGTGCCAGTAGTGTCCCTCTAGCGGGAGGAGCAGATACGCAGTATTTT. This gives the protein CASSVPLAGGADTQYF.